What follows describes a single T cell receptor beta chain. The protocol was immunoSEQ multiplex PCR, while the TCRdb copy is restricted to in-frame clones and leaves out a portion. Here the sample spans approximately 1,000 clones, approximately 90% being singletons. This sample stems from a study of chemoradiotherapy in HPV16-positive cancers. The sequencing used tumor tissue, collected from a patient who underwent chemoradiotherapy. The TCR originated in a human donor with HPV-associated anogenital cancer.

The CDR3 DNA sequence: TGTGCCAGCAGCCCAGGGGCACCGGGACTAGCGGGAGGGAGCAACGAGCAGTACTTC. Its translation: CASSPGAPGLAGGSNEQYF. This chain links TRBV5-4 with TRBJ2-7, with TRBD2 matching 16 bases. The CDR3 runs to 19 residues. From germline, CDR1 is SGHNT and CDR2 YYREEE (reference sequence). Trimming took 4 bases from V and 5 from J; bases not matched to a gene: 15.